A selection of T cell receptor beta chains follows, all from one sample in a study of T cell changes during pregnancy in multiple sclerosis. Repertoires were generated with immunoSEQ multiplex PCR, while TCRdb's copy carries only in-frame clones and drops some. The table lists approximately 20,000 clones, 80% to 90% of them singletons. The sample was CD8+ T cells from peripheral blood mononuclear cells, taken in the second trimester of pregnancy. The source is a female donor in good health, enrolled as a control in a pregnancy study. Both conserved end residues are part of each CDR3. Fields, in order: D gene, V gene, J gene, clone size, CDR3 DNA, CDR3 protein. A D gene is named only where the DNA matches it firmly. The listing skips clone size in some rows; elsewhere it reads once, few, many or a size class.

>.|TRBV5-1|TRBJ1-4|.
TGCGCCAGCAGTGCGAATGAAAAACTGTTTTTT
CASSANEKLFF
>TRBD2|TRBV19|TRBJ2-4|.
TGTGCCAGTACCTTCAGCGGGAGCAGGAACATTCAGTACTTC
CASTFSGSRNIQYF
>TRBD2|TRBV28|TRBJ2-7|.
TGTGCCAGCAGAAGCGGGAGGAGGTACGAGCAGTACTTC
CASRSGRRYEQYF
>.|TRBV6-5|TRBJ1-1|.
TGTGCCAGCAGCCAACGACAGACAAACACTGAAGCTTTCTTT
CASSQRQTNTEAFF
>.|TRBV15|TRBJ1-5|.
TGTGCCACCAGCACATCGGGTCAGCCCCAGCATTTT
CATSTSGQPQHF
>.|TRBV6-5|TRBJ1-5|.
TGTGCCAGCAGACTCCTCCCAGGGGGCAATCAGCCCCAGCATTTT
CASRLLPGGNQPQHF
>.|TRBV13|TRBJ2-7|.
TGTGCCAGCAGCTTACTTAACTACGAGCAGTACTTC
CASSLLNYEQYF
>.|TRBV9|TRBJ2-3|.
TGTGCCAGCAGCCCCGGGGGTAGCACAGATACGCAGTATTTT
CASSPGGSTDTQYF
>TRBD1|TRBV29-1|TRBJ2-1|.
TGCAGCGTTGACAGGGGGAATGAGCAGTTCTTC
CSVDRGNEQFF
>.|TRBV9|TRBJ1-5|once
TGTGCCAGCAGCGTAGCTTTCAATCAGCCCCAGCATTTT
CASSVAFNQPQHF
>.|TRBV4-1|TRBJ1-4|.
TGCGCCAGCAGCCAAGGGTGGCAGTCGGGGGCAACTAATGAAAAACTGTTTTTT
CASSQGWQSGATNEKLFF
>TRBD2|TRBV7-9|TRBJ2-5|.
TGTGCCAGCAGCTTTAGCGGGACCAGGTACCAAGAGACCCAGTACTTC
CASSFSGTRYQETQYF
>TRBD2|TRBV19|TRBJ2-5|once
TGTGCCAGTATGAAAGCGGGGAAAGAGACCCAGTACTTC
CASMKAGKETQYF
>.|TRBV27|TRBJ2-2|.
TGTGCCAGCAGTATTCTTGGGACATATATCACCGGGGAGCTGTTTTTT
CASSILGTYITGELFF
>TRBD1|TRBV11-2|TRBJ1-1|.
TGTGCCAGCAGCGTCAGTACAGGGGCCGCTGAAGCTTTCTTT
CASSVSTGAAEAFF
>TRBD1|TRBV5-1|TRBJ2-7|.
TGCGCCAGCAGCTCCCAGACAGGGGGCGGGGACGAGCAGTACTTC
CASSSQTGGGDEQYF
>.|TRBV4-2|TRBJ2-1|.
TGTGCCAGCAGCCAAGATAGCGCAAGCGCTACAAATGAGCAGTTCTTC
CASSQDSASATNEQFF
>.|TRBV19|TRBJ2-7|.
TGTGCCAGTAGTATTTTGACTGGGGGCGACTCCTACGAGCAGTACTTC
CASSILTGGDSYEQYF
>TRBD1|TRBV30|TRBJ2-5|.
TGTGCCTGGGGACAGGGGGTAGAGACCCAGTACTTC
CAWGQGVETQYF
>.|TRBV9|TRBJ2-5|.
TGTGCCAGCAGCGTAGCTGGACTGCCACAAGAGACCCAGTACTTC
CASSVAGLPQETQYF
>.|TRBV18|TRBJ2-5|.
TGTGCCAGCTCACCACGAACTGACAGACAAGAGACCCAGTACTTC
CASSPRTDRQETQYF
>.|TRBV5-6|TRBJ2-1|.
TGTGCCAGCAGTTTCCTAAGCCACAATGAGCAGTTCTTC
CASSFLSHNEQFF
>.|TRBV27|TRBJ2-3|.
TGTGCCAGCAGTTTCCCCGCCGGGAATACGCAGTATTTT
CASSFPAGNTQYF
>TRBD1|TRBV6-5|TRBJ2-5|.
TGTGCCAGCAGCAGAAACACAGGGGTGGGAGAGACCCAGTACTTC
CASSRNTGVGETQYF
>.|TRBV7-6|TRBJ1-5|once
TGTGCCAGCAGCCCCGGGGGGAATCAGCCCCAGCATTTT
CASSPGGNQPQHF
>TRBD2|TRBV27|TRBJ2-2|.
TGTGCCAGCAGTCCGGGACTAAACACCGGGGAGCTGTTTTTT
CASSPGLNTGELFF
>.|TRBV5-6|TRBJ2-7|.
TGTGCCAGCAGCTATTTAATCGGGGGAGTACACGAGCAGTACTTC
CASSYLIGGVHEQYF
>TRBD2|TRBV25-1|TRBJ2-3|.
TGTGCCAGCAGTGAAAGGCTAGCGGGACTTTCATATACGCAGTATTTT
CASSERLAGLSYTQYF
>TRBD2|TRBV7-9|TRBJ2-2|.
TGTGCCACCGCGGGGGGAGGGAACACCGGGGAGCTGTTTTTT
CATAGGGNTGELFF
>.|TRBV7-9|TRBJ2-3|.
TGTGCCAGCAGCTTAAGTGGCGGTACGCAGTATTTT
CASSLSGGTQYF
>.|TRBV29-1|TRBJ2-7|.
TGCAGCGTTGACCTGCTAGACAGAGGCTCCTACGAGCAGTACTTC
CSVDLLDRGSYEQYF
>.|TRBV19|TRBJ2-2|.
TGTGCCAGTAGTATAGGGACAACTAGCCTCCTTTACACCGGGGAGCTGTTTTTT
CASSIGTTSLLYTGELFF
>TRBD2|TRBV6-4|TRBJ2-3|few
TGTGCCAGCAGTGACTCTAGCGGGGGCACAGATACGCAGTATTTT
CASSDSSGGTDTQYF
>TRBD2|TRBV15|TRBJ2-7|.
TGTGCCACTAGCGGGAGTGTGGAAGAGCAGTACTTC
CATSGSVEEQYF
>.|TRBV27|TRBJ2-7|.
TGTGCCAGCAGTTTATCAACAGGGTACCCCTACGAGCAGTACTTC
CASSLSTGYPYEQYF
>.|TRBV7-9|TRBJ1-2|.
TGTGCCAGCAGCTATGGCAGGGATCCCTATGGCTACACCTTC
CASSYGRDPYGYTF
>.|TRBV5-6|TRBJ2-5|.
TGTGCCAGCAGCTTGGGCGCAGGCATGGAGTACTTC
CASSLGAGMEYF
>TRBD2|TRBV6-4|TRBJ2-3|.
TGTGCCAGCAGTGACGGACGGGGGGGCACAGATACGCAGTATTTT
CASSDGRGGTDTQYF
>.|TRBV6-4|TRBJ2-1|.
TGTGCCAGCAGTGCTGGCGGCGAGTCCTACAATGAGCAGTTCTTC
CASSAGGESYNEQFF
>.|TRBV6-5|TRBJ2-5|.
TGTGCCAGCAGTTACTCGGGAGAGCCAGCCCAGGCCCAGTACTTC
CASSYSGEPAQAQYF
>TRBD1|TRBV27|TRBJ2-5|.
TGTGCCAGCAGTAACCGAGACAGGGGAGAGACCCAGTACTTC
CASSNRDRGETQYF
>TRBD1|TRBV15|TRBJ1-2|.
TGTGCCACCAGCAGACCGGGACAGCTACCCTATGGCTACACCTTC
CATSRPGQLPYGYTF
>TRBD1|TRBV19|TRBJ1-5|.
TGTGCCAGTAGTGACCGACAGGGGATAGGCCAGCCCCAGCATTTT
CASSDRQGIGQPQHF
>.|TRBV28|TRBJ1-3|.
TGTGCCAGCAGTTTCCCCGCGGCCTCTGGAAACACCATATATTTT
CASSFPAASGNTIYF
>.|TRBV27|TRBJ1-6|.
TGTGCCAGCAACGGTCTAGATACTGATTCACCCCTCCACTTT
CASNGLDTDSPLHF